The T cell receptor (beta chain) under discussion was sequenced for a study of OX40 agonist ivuxolimab in advanced cancers. For the study at large: Ivuxolimab, an agonist antibody against OX40 (CD134), was given to patients. Of mixed ages from about 20 to 80 and averaging roughly 64 years, the group was approximately 80% male.

Trimming cost V 3 bases and J 8 bases; bases outside gene matches: 6. There are 12 residues in the CDR3. Germline V gene sequence: CDR1 GTSNPN, CDR2 SVGIG (reference sequence). Repertoires were generated with immunoSEQ multiplex PCR, while TCRdb's copy carries only in-frame clones and drops some. The sample includes tens of thousands of clones, roughly 84% of them seen just once. The chain couples TRBV30 to TRBJ1-2; 7 bases are shared with TRBD1. This TCR was sampled from an adult with an advanced solid tumor such as melanoma, head and neck, liver or kidney cancer. The starting material was CD4+ or CD8+ T cells sorted from blood, obtained in a trial of the OX40 agonist ivuxolimab. The CDR3 nucleotides read TGTGCCTGGAGCGCAGACAGGGTAGGCTACACCTTC. Translating gives CAWSADRVGYTF.